The 29 T cell receptor beta chains below come from one sample, sequenced in a study of early T cells in non-severe SARS-CoV-2 infection. One entry per CDR3 protein results from TCRdb running MiXCR on the 5' RACE reads. Here the sample spans roughly 63,000 distinct CDR3 sequences, approximately 12% being singletons. Sequencing input: whole blood. The receptors shown here come from an adult who was a healthcare worker with PCR-confirmed SARS-CoV-2 infection or an uninfected control (not recorded which).

This clonotype was detected many times. V gene TRBV12-3 or TRBV12-4 combines with J gene TRBJ1-1; no clear D. The CDR3 extends over 14 amino acids. The V gene lost 3 bases and the J gene lost 1 base, with 9 bases spanning the gap. In DNA, the CDR3 is TGTGCCAGCAGTTTTGGGCAGAGGAACACTGAAGCTTTCTTT. It is translated as CASSFGQRNTEAFF.

This chain joins TRBV29-1 and TRBJ2-2; D might be TRBD1 (6 bases). V was cut by 6 bases and J by 9 bases, with 17 bases left in between. CDR1 is SQVTM and CDR2 is ANQGSEA in the germline V gene. CDR3 length: 13 residues. CDR3 in DNA: TGCAGCGTCTCTTCAGGGGATGGGAGGGAGCTGTTTTTT. This codes for CSVSSGDGRELFF.

For the CDR3, the DNA is TGTGCCAGCACCGTGGACCAGGGCACTGAAGCTTTCTTT. This translates into CASTVDQGTEAFF. This chain uses TRBV28 with TRBJ1-1; D might be TRBD1 (5 bases). Trimming took 7 bases from V and 4 from J, leaving 13 bases between them. CDR1 and CDR2 from the germline V gene are MDHEN and SYDVKM. The CDR3 has 13 amino acids.

This clonotype turned up a few times. This chain uses TRBV6-6 with TRBJ2-7; 8 bases agree with TRBD1. Trimming at V came to 6 bases and at J to 6 bases, leaving 4 bases not matched to a gene. This CDR3 comprises 12 residues. Germline V lookup: CDR1 MNHNY, CDR2 SVGAGI (reference sequence). DNA of the CDR3: TGTGCCAGCAGATCCACAGGGGGCGAGCAGTACTTC. Translation gives CASRSTGGEQYF.

The chain couples TRBV9 to TRBJ2-1; 11 bases are a match to TRBD2. Germline V CDR1 and CDR2: SGDLS, YYNGEE. V was pared by 0 bases and J by 6 bases, with 5 bases of the junction left unmatched. There are 16 residues in the CDR3. CDR3 nucleotide sequence: TGTGCCAGCAGCGTAGGTCCTAGCGGGAGGACCAATGAGCAGTTCTTC. Translating gives CASSVGPSGRTNEQFF. Looking up the rest from reference TRBV9 and TRBJ2-1 gives the full variable domain: DSGVTQTPKHLITATGQRVTLRCSPRSGDLSVYWYQQSLDQGLQFLIQYYNGEERAKGNILERFSAQQFPDLHSELNLSSLELGDSALYFCASSVGPSGRTNEQFFGPGTRLTVL.

This clonotype was seen many times. Written as DNA, the CDR3 is TGTGCCAGCAGTTACTCACGGGGGGGCAATGAGCAGTTCTTC. The encoded protein is CASSYSRGGNEQFF. This chain connects TRBV6-2 or TRBV6-3 to TRBJ2-1, with TRBD2 matching 8 bases. The germline V gene encodes CDR1 MNHEY and CDR2 SVGEGT. Unmatched junction bases numbered 1, after V lost 0 bases and J lost 6 bases. This CDR3 comprises 14 residues.

There are many counts of this clonotype. The rearrangement joins TRBV12-3 or TRBV12-4 to TRBJ2-5; 11 nucleotides align to TRBD2. This CDR3 is 15 amino acids long. With V trimmed by 7 bases and J by 4 bases, 8 bases remained unmatched. CDR3 region: CASKAGSGGGETQYF. In DNA, the CDR3 is TGTGCCAGCAAGGCCGGTAGCGGGGGGGGAGAGACCCAGTACTTC.

The table lists this clonotype with a few counts. This chain links TRBV3-1 with TRBJ2-5; D may be TRBD1 (6 bases). The CDR3 is 16 amino acids. Germline lookup yields CDR1 LGHDT and CDR2 YNNKEL (reference sequence). V dropped 2 bases and J dropped 5 bases, with 18 bases sitting between them. CDR3 sequence: CASSQSPTGALETQYF. The DNA for the CDR3 is TGTGCCAGCAGCCAATCCCCGACAGGCGCCCTGGAGACCCAGTACTTC.

The chain couples TRBV7-9 to TRBJ2-7, with D hard to call. Germline V CDR1 and CDR2: SEHNR, FQNEAQ (reference sequence). Trimming removed 0 bases at V and 0 bases at J, with 6 bases between. CDR3 length: 14 residues. The CDR3 loop reads CASSLAGNSYEQYF. Here the CDR3 DNA reads TGTGCCAGCAGCTTAGCCGGCAACTCCTACGAGCAGTACTTC. Full variable domain (missing parts from reference TRBV7-9 and TRBJ2-7): DTGVSQNPRHKITKRGQNVTFRCDPISEHNRLYWYRQTLGQGPEFLTYFQNEAQLEKSRLLSDRFSAERPKGSFSTLEIQRTEQGDSAMYLCASSLAGNSYEQYFGPGTRLTVT.

This clonotype has ten or more counts. The V call is TRBV29-1, the J call TRBJ1-2; D is uncertain. The CDR3 runs 10 residues. The V end was cut by 3 bases, the J end by 3 bases, with 2 bases between. Per the germline V gene, CDR1 is SQVTM and CDR2 is ANQGSEA. The CDR3 here is CSVEDYGYTF. The DNA for the CDR3 is TGCAGCGTTGAGGACTATGGCTACACCTTC. The variable domain in full, completed from reference TRBV29-1 and TRBJ1-2, reads SAVISQKPSRDICQRGTSLTIQCQVDSQVTMMFWYRQQPGQSLTLIATANQGSEATYESGFVIDKFPISRPNLTFSTLTVSNMSPEDSSIYLCSVEDYGYTFGSGTRLTVV.

At least ten counts were recorded for this clonotype. The rearrangement links TRBV7-6 to TRBJ2-5; 8 bases fit TRBD2. The CDR3 has 16 amino acids. Per germline, CDR1 SGHVS and CDR2 FNYEAQ. The V and J ends lost 8 bases and 4 bases, in that order; junction bases with no gene match: 15. In nucleotides, the CDR3 is TGTGCCAGCCAAGGGCTTCTGGGACGGGAGGGAGAGACCCAGTACTTC. This gives the protein CASQGLLGREGETQYF. Full variable domain (outside the CDR3, taken from reference TRBV7-6 and TRBJ2-5): GAGVSQSPRYKVTKRGQDVALRCDPISGHVSLYWYRQALGQGPEFLTYFNYEAQQDKSGLPNDRFSAERPEGSISTLTIQRTEQRDSAMYRCASQGLLGREGETQYFGPGTRLLVL.

This clonotype was counted many times. The chain joins TRBV13 to TRBJ2-7; no clear D. CDR3 length: 16 residues. The V end was cut by 4 bases, the J end by 3 bases, with 19 bases between. Germline assignment: CDR1 PRHDT and CDR2 FYEKMQ (reference sequence). The CDR3 region has the DNA TGTGCCAGCAGCTATAGCCAGAGGTCCCTGGACTACGAGCAGTACTTC. Its translation: CASSYSQRSLDYEQYF.

The chain links TRBV3-1 to TRBJ2-1; D remains unclear. Trimming removed 0 bases at V and 8 bases at J, with 11 bases between. This CDR3 region has 14 residues. Germline V gene sequence: CDR1 LGHDT, CDR2 YNNKEL (reference sequence). This chain's CDR3 is CASSQDSPSHEQFF. CDR3 bases: TGTGCCAGCAGCCAAGACTCTCCCTCCCATGAGCAGTTCTTC.

For the CDR3, the DNA is TGCAGCACCAAGGGGGACACCGGGGAGCTGTTTTTT. Its translation is CSTKGDTGELFF. This chain joins TRBV29-1 and TRBJ2-2; perhaps TRBD1 as D (6 bases). CDR3 size: 12 residues. Germline values: CDR1 SQVTM, CDR2 ANQGSEA. With 8 bases removed from V and 3 bases from J, the gap between germline ends came to 10 bases.

Remarks on this clonotype: The junction does not match germline at one end; this may be a read error. The chain carries TRBV4-2 and TRBJ1-4, with D tentatively TRBD1 (6 bases). The CDR3 loop spans 19 amino acids. The germline V gene has CDR1 LGHNA and CDR2 YNFKEQ. The CDR3 region has the DNA TGTGTCAGCAGCAAAACTCACAGGGTTGGGGGATCTTGGAATGAAAAACTGTTTTTT. Translating gives CVSSKTHRVGGSWNEKLFF.

This clonotype appeared many times. The V gene is TRBV6-2 or TRBV6-3, the J gene TRBJ2-7; D ambiguous. V lost 0 bases to trimming and J lost 9 bases, with 12 bases between them. The V gene's germline CDR1 is MNHEY and CDR2 SVGEGT. The CDR3 consists of 13 residues. The CDR3 region is CASSYSNPGAQYF. CDR3 DNA sequence: TGTGCCAGCAGTTACTCGAATCCCGGCGCGCAGTACTTC.

The sample holds many counts of this clonotype. This rearrangement joins TRBV11-2 to TRBJ2-2; D is perhaps TRBD2 (5 bases). Germline V lookup: CDR1 SGHAT, CDR2 FQNNGV. This CDR3 comprises 15 residues. The germline V and J ends were trimmed by 7 bases and 7 bases, with 19 bases remaining between them. The CDR3 is CASILDRVGSGELFF. CDR3 coding DNA: TGTGCCAGCATCCTAGATAGGGTTGGGAGCGGGGAGCTGTTTTTT.

This clonotype was observed many times. The rearrangement joins TRBV20-1 to TRBJ1-1; no firm D call. From germline, CDR1 is DFQATT and CDR2 SNEGSKA (reference sequence). Between the trimmed V and J ends, which lost 4 bases and 8 bases, there was a span of 11 bases. CDR3 length: 11 amino acids. The CDR3 DNA is TGCAGTGCTACCCAGAGCCTCGAAGCTTTCTTT. It encodes CSATQSLEAFF.

In its sample, this clonotype was seen many times. The rearrangement uses TRBV7-2 and TRBJ2-3, with D perhaps matching TRBD2 (6 bases). This CDR3 contains 14 residues. Between the trimmed V and J ends, which lost 5 bases and 4 bases, there was a span of 13 bases. CDR1 SGHTA and CDR2 FQGNSA come from the germline V gene. The CDR3 is CASSLGGVADTQYF. The CDR3 nucleotides read TGTGCCAGCAGCCTTGGCGGGGTGGCAGATACGCAGTATTTT.

This clonotype was seen only a few times. The gene calls are TRBV30 and TRBJ2-3, with D hard to call. This CDR3 comprises 11 residues. V was shortened by 4 bases and J by 7 bases, with 9 bases between the two germline ends. Per germline, CDR1 GTSNPN and CDR2 SVGIG (reference sequence). Written as DNA, the CDR3 is TGTGCCTGGAAAGGTTCAAATACGCAGTATTTT. Its translation: CAWKGSNTQYF.

This clonotype was seen only a few times. The V gene is TRBV20-1, the J gene TRBJ2-1, with TRBD2 matching 10 bases. Germline V gene data show CDR1 as DFQATT and CDR2 as SNEGSKA (reference sequence). V was clipped by 0 bases and J by 6 bases; unmatched bases: 8. This CDR3 has 16 residues. The CDR3 DNA reads TGCAGTGCTAGAGATAGCGGTAGCGGGGGGAGCAATGAGCAGTTCTTC. It specifies CSARDSGSGGSNEQFF.

This clonotype has at least ten counts. The chain combines TRBV7-9 with TRBJ2-7; TRBD1 is a possible D gene (6 bases). This CDR3 spans 13 amino acids. Germline V gene sequence: CDR1 SEHNR, CDR2 FQNEAQ (reference sequence). Trimming cost V 3 bases and J 5 bases, with 11 bases left between them. The CDR3 DNA reads TGTGCCAGCAGCTTTCCAGGGGAAGACGAGCAGTACTTC. Its translation: CASSFPGEDEQYF.

With respect to this clonotype: Given a much more abundant clone one base away, this may be a read error. The chain couples TRBV6-4 to TRBJ2-2; D might be TRBD2 (5 bases). Germline V gives CDR1 MRHNA, CDR2 SNTAGT. The CDR3 covers 15 residues. CDR3 DNA sequence: TGTGCCAGCAGTGACTCGCCGGAATACACCGGGGAGCCGTTTTTT. As protein: CASSDSPEYTGEPFF.

This clonotype was observed many times. The V call is TRBV29-1, the J call TRBJ1-1; 8 bases match TRBD1. With 2 bases clipped from V and 1 base from J, the junction kept 3 bases outside the gene matches. Germline CDR1 is SQVTM and CDR2 is ANQGSEA. The CDR3 covers 14 residues. For the CDR3, the DNA is TGCAGCGTTGAACTACAGGGGGAGAACACTGAAGCTTTCTTT. It translates to CSVELQGENTEAFF.

This clonotype was counted at least ten times. The rearrangement links TRBV10-2 to TRBJ2-3; D gene unclear. V lost 5 bases, J lost 1 base, and 10 bases lay in between. The CDR3 contains 14 residues. CDR1 WSHSY and CDR2 SAAADI come from the germline V gene. The CDR3: CASSRGFGTDTQYF. As DNA, the CDR3 is TGCGCCAGCAGTCGAGGTTTCGGCACAGATACGCAGTATTTT.

This clonotype occurred many times. This chain uses TRBV27 with TRBJ2-2, with D maybe TRBD2 (5 bases). Trimming took off 1 base at V and 2 bases at J, with 8 bases between the two ends. Germline V gene data show CDR1 as MNHEY and CDR2 as SMNVEV (reference sequence). The CDR3 is 15 residues long. The CDR3 bases are TGTGCCAGCAGTTTATACGGGGTAAACACCGGGGAGCTGTTTTTT. Its translation is CASSLYGVNTGELFF.

This clonotype has at least ten counts. The chain couples TRBV12-3 or TRBV12-4 to TRBJ1-6; D unclear. The CDR3 length is 17 residues. The V gene lost 3 bases and the J gene lost 9 bases, with 21 bases spanning the gap. CDR3 amino acids: CASSFGFQRSGGSPLHF. CDR3 DNA: TGTGCCAGCAGTTTCGGATTCCAGAGATCCGGTGGTTCACCCCTCCACTTT.

This rearrangement joins TRBV6-4 to TRBJ1-6, with unresolved D. The CDR3 covers 15 residues. V was trimmed by 3 bases and J by 5 bases, leaving 11 bases between them. Germline lookup yields CDR1 MRHNA and CDR2 SNTAGT. As DNA, the CDR3 is TGTGCCAGCAGTGAGGTAGGGCCCGATAATTCACCCCTCCACTTT. This gives the protein CASSEVGPDNSPLHF.

At least ten counts were recorded for this clonotype. The CDR3 DNA reads TGCAGCGTTGAGGGCGGACAGGGGCAGAACACCGGGGAGCTGTTTTTT. This gives the protein CSVEGGQGQNTGELFF. The chain recombines TRBV29-1 with TRBJ2-2, with 9 nucleotides matching TRBD1. Trimming cost V 3 bases and J 1 base; bases outside gene matches: 6. Germline-derived CDR1 and CDR2 are SQVTM and ANQGSEA. This CDR3 region has 16 residues.